Each of the 8 T cell receptor beta chains below was sequenced from the same sample in a study of blood T cell repertoires in COVID-19. Measured with immunoSEQ multiplex PCR; TCRdb has only the in-frame clones, and not every one. The sample shows hundreds of thousands of clones, about nine tenths of them seen only once. Sequenced sample: PBMCs or T cells enriched from blood (not recorded which). Source of these receptors: a middle-aged man who had recovered from COVID-19.

The chain links TRBV28 to TRBJ1-6; D perhaps matches TRBD1 (5 bases). Trimming shortened V by 6 bases and J by 8 bases, and 14 bases separated the two germline ends. The CDR3 sequence is 14 residues long. From germline, CDR1 is MDHEN and CDR2 SYDVKM. CDR3 protein: CASSQGPIDSPLHF. DNA of the CDR3: TGTGCCAGCAGCCAGGGCCCGATCGATTCACCCCTCCACTTT.

The chain has TRBV5-1 and TRBJ2-1; 7 positions agree with TRBD1. Germline CDR1 SGHRS, CDR2 YFSETQ. The CDR3 has 14 amino acids. Trimming removed 4 bases from V and 9 bases from J; junction bases left unmatched: 10. The CDR3 nucleotides read TGCGCCAGCAGCGCCCTCCAACAGGGGTCTGAGCAGTTCTTC. Its protein product is CASSALQQGSEQFF.

The V and J genes are TRBV7-2 and TRBJ1-5, with unresolved D. Germline-derived CDR1 and CDR2 are SGHTA and FQGNSA. V lost 3 bases to trimming and J lost 5 bases, with 8 bases between them. The CDR3 consists of 13 residues. Here the CDR3 DNA reads TGTGCCAGCAGCTTGGGAGTGGATCAGCCCCAGCATTTT. Translation: CASSLGVDQPQHF.

This clone was seen once. This rearrangement joins TRBV19 to TRBJ2-3, with 8 bases identical to TRBD1. CDR3 length: 13 amino acids. The germline CDR1 and CDR2 sequences are LNHDA and SQIVND (reference sequence). With 6 bases clipped from V and 9 bases from J, the junction kept 8 bases outside the gene matches. CDR3 sequence reads: CASSGGQGETQYF. The DNA for the CDR3 is TGTGCCAGTAGCGGCGGACAGGGCGAGACGCAGTATTTT.

This chain joins TRBV7-2 and TRBJ2-5; the D gene is possibly TRBD1 (5 bases). The ends were cut back, 5 bases at V and 7 bases at J, with 17 bases in the middle. CDR3 length: 14 amino acids. The V gene's germline CDR1 is SGHTA and CDR2 FQGNSA. CDR3 DNA: TGTGCCAGCAGCCCGCTACAGGATTCGGGGACCCAGTACTTC. Protein product: CASSPLQDSGTQYF.

This clone came up once. This sequence joins TRBV5-1 and TRBJ1-2; 12 nucleotides match TRBD1. V trimming: 2 bases; J trimming: 4 bases; junction bases outside the gene matches: 3. Germline-derived CDR1 and CDR2 are SGHRS and YFSETQ. The length of the CDR3 is 15 residues. The CDR3 nucleotides read TGCGCCAGCAGCTTCCGGGACAGGGGGCCCTATGGCTACACCTTC. Translation: CASSFRDRGPYGYTF.

This clone was observed a few times. The chain uses TRBV21-1 and TRBJ2-7; the table's D call, TRBD1, has no DNA check behind it. TRBV21-1 is shown as a pseudogene. The CDR3 extends over 17 amino acids. The CDR3 is CASKTQGHLMGQCEQYF. CDR3 bases: TGTGCCAGCAAGACCCAGGGACACCTAATGGGGCAATGCGAGCAGTACTTC.

J is TRBJ2-7 and V is TRBV9; TRBD2 might be the D (5 bases). This CDR3 region has 14 residues. Germline V gives CDR1 SGDLS, CDR2 YYNGEE. V shed 2 bases and J shed 3 bases, with 12 bases lying between them. The CDR3 region has the DNA TGTGCCAGCAGCGTGGACTCGACGGGCTACGAGCAGTACTTC. Translated, it gives CASSVDSTGYEQYF.